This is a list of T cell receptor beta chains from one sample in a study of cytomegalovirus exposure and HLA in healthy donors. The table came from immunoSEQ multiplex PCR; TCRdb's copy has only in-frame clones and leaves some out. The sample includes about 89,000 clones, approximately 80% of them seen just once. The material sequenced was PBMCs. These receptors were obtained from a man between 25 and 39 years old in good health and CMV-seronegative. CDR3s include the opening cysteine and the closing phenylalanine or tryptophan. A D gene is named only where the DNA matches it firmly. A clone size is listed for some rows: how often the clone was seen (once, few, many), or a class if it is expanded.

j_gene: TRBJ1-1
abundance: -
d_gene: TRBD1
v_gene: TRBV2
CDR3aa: CASSETGGNTEAFF
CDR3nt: TGTGCCAGCAGCGAGACAGGGGGGAACACTGAAGCTTTCTTT

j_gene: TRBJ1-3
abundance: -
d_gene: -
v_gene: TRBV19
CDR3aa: CASRKSAGNTIYF
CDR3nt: TGTGCCAGTAGGAAGTCGGCTGGAAACACCATATATTTT

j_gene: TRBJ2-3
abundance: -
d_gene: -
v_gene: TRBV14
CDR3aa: CASSQEISISTDTQYF
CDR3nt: TGTGCCAGCAGCCAAGAGATTAGCATCTCCACAGATACGCAGTATTTT

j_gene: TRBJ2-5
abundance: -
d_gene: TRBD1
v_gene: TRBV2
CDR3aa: CASRRGQGETQYF
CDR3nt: TGTGCCAGCAGACGCGGACAGGGAGAGACCCAGTACTTC

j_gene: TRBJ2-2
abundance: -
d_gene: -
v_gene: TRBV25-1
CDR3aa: CASSARTDNTGELFF
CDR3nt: TGTGCCAGCAGTGCACGGACAGACAACACCGGGGAGCTGTTTTTT

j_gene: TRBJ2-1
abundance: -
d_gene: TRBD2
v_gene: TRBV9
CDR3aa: CASSDGKLAFNEQFF
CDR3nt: TGTGCCAGCAGCGACGGTAAACTAGCGTTCAATGAGCAGTTCTTC

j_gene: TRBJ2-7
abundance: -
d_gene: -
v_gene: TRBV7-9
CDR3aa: CASSSQGYEQYF
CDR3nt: TGTGCCAGCAGCTCCCAGGGGTACGAGCAGTACTTC

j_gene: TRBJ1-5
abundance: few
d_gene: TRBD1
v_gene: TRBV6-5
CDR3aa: CASSPTRTGVQPQHF
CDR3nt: TGTGCCAGCAGTCCGACCCGGACAGGGGTACAGCCCCAGCATTTT

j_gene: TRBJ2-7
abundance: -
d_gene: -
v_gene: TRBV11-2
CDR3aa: CASSLDKTGYYEQYF
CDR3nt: TGTGCCAGCAGCTTAGATAAGACAGGTTACTACGAGCAGTACTTC

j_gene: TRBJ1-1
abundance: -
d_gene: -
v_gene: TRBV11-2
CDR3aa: CASSLAIGRNTEAFF
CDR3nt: TGTGCCAGCAGCTTAGCAATTGGGCGGAACACTGAAGCTTTCTTT

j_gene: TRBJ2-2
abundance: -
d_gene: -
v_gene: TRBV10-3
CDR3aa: CAITPVNTGELFF
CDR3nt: TGTGCCATCACCCCGGTGAACACCGGGGAGCTGTTTTTT

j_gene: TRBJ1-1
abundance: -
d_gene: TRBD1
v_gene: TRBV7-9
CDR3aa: CASSRSDRVTEAFF
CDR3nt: TGTGCCAGCAGCCGTTCGGACAGGGTCACTGAAGCTTTCTTT

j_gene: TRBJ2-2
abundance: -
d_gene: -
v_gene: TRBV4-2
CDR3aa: CASSPRWGDSDTGELFF
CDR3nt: TGTGCCAGCAGCCCCAGGTGGGGGGATTCGGACACCGGGGAGCTGTTTTTT

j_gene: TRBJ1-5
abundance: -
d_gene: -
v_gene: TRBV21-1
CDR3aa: CASSGQASVSNQPQHF
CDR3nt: TGTGCCAGCTCGGGACAGGCATCAGTTAGCAATCAGCCCCAGCATTTT

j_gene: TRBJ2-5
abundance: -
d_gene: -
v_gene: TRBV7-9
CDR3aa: CASSRLPSGEETQYF
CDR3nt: TGTGCCAGCAGCCGTCTCCCATCAGGGGAAGAGACCCAGTACTTC

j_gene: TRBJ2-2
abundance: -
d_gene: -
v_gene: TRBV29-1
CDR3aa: CSVLSSANTGELFF
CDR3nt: TGCAGCGTGTTGTCTAGCGCGAACACCGGGGAGCTGTTTTTT

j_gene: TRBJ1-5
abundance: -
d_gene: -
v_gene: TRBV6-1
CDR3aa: CASSPTDQKPQHF
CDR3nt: TGTGCCAGCAGCCCGACAGATCAAAAGCCCCAGCATTTT

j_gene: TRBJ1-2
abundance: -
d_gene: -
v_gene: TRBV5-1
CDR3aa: CASSPTGFNYGYTF
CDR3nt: TGCGCCAGCTCCCCGACAGGCTTTAACTATGGCTACACCTTC

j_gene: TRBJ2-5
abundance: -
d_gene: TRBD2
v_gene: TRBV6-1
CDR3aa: CASSEHLLAGDQETQYF
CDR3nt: TGTGCCAGCAGTGAACATCTCCTAGCGGGGGACCAAGAGACCCAGTACTTC

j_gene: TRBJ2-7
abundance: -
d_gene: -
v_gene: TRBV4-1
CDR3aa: CASSHAGSSYEQYF
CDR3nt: TGCGCCAGCAGCCACGCCGGTAGTTCCTACGAGCAGTACTTC

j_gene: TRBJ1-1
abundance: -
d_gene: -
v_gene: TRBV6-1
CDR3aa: CASSTEVGNTEAFF
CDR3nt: TGTGCCAGCAGCACCGAGGTGGGGAACACTGAAGCTTTCTTT

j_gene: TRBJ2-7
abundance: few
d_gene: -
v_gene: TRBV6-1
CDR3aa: CASITGGSPYEQYF
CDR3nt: TGTGCCAGCATAACGGGGGGCAGCCCTTACGAGCAGTACTTC

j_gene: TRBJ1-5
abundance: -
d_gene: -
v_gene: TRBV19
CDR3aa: CASSIVVGAWPQHF
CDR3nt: TGTGCCAGTAGTATAGTTGTCGGAGCATGGCCCCAGCATTTT

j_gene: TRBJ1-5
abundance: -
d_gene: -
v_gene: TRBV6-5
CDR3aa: CASSSGGNHQPQHF
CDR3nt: TGTGCCAGCAGTTCCGGGGGTAACCATCAGCCCCAGCATTTT

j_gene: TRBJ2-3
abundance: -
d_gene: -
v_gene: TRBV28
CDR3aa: CASSEHRVSPTDTQYF
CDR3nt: TGTGCCAGCAGTGAACACAGGGTTAGTCCCACAGATACGCAGTATTTT

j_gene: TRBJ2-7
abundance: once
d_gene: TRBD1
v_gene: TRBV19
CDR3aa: CASRGQEYEQYF
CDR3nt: TGTGCCAGTAGGGGACAGGAGTACGAGCAGTACTTC

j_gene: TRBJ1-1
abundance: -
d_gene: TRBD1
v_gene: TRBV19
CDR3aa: CASSPGQGWTEAFF
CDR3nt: TGTGCCAGTAGTCCGGGACAGGGATGGACTGAAGCTTTCTTT

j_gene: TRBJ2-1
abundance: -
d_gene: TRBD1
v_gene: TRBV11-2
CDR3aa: CASSLVGPGGNEQFF
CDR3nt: TGTGCCAGCAGCTTAGTTGGGCCAGGGGGCAATGAGCAGTTCTTC

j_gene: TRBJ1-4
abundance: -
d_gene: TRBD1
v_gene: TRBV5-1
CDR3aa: CASSFEGQGREKLFF
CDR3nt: TGCGCCAGCAGCTTCGAGGGACAGGGACGGGAAAAACTGTTTTTT

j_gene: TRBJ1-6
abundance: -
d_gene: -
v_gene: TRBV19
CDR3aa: CASTPLGPAGELHF
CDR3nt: TGTGCCAGCACTCCACTCGGACCGGCCGGGGAACTCCACTTT

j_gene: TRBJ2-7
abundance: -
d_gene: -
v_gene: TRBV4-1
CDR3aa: CASSQDRGNDEQYF
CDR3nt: TGCGCCAGCAGCCAAGATCGGGGGAACGACGAGCAGTACTTC

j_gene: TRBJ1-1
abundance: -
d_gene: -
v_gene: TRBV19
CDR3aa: CASSLNREGDNTEAFF
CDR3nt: TGTGCCAGTAGCCTAAACCGGGAAGGAGACAACACTGAAGCTTTCTTT

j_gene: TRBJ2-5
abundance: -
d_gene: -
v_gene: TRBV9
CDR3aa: CASSVGLVFGPQYF
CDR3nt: TGTGCCAGCAGCGTAGGACTAGTGTTCGGGCCCCAGTACTTC

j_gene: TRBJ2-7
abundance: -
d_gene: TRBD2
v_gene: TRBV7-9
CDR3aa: CASSLDGGAFMYEQYF
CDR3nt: TGTGCCAGCAGCTTAGACGGGGGGGCGTTTATGTACGAGCAGTACTTC

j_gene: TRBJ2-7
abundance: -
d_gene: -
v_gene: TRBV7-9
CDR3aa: CASSIPEESYEQYF
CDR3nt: TGTGCCAGCAGCATCCCAGAAGAATCCTACGAGCAGTACTTC

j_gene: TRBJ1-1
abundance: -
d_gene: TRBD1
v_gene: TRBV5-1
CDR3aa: CASSLGDRGTEAFF
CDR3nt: TGCGCCAGCAGCCTAGGGGACAGGGGCACTGAAGCTTTCTTT

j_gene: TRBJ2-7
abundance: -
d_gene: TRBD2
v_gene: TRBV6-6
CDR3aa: CATTSGTSSYEQYF
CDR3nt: TGTGCCACAACCAGCGGGACGAGCTCCTACGAGCAGTACTTC

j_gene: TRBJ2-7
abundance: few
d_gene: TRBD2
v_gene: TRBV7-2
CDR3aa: CASSLVRAAGESYEQYF
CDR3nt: TGTGCCAGCAGCTTAGTTCGGGCGGCGGGAGAGTCCTACGAGCAGTACTTC

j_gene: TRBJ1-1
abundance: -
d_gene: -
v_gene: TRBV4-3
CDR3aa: CASSQSDPPARRERAEAFF
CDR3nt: TGCGCCAGCAGCCAAAGCGACCCCCCCGCTCGGCGGGAGAGGGCTGAAGCTTTCTTC

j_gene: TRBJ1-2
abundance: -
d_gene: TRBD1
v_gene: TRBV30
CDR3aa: CAWRRKATGQGARGYTF
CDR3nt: TGTGCCTGGAGACGGAAGGCCACGGGACAGGGGGCTCGTGGCTACACCTTC

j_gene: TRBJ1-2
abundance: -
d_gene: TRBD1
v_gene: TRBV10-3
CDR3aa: CAISSTGASHYGYTF
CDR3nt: TGTGCCATCAGTAGTACAGGGGCTTCCCACTATGGCTACACCTTC

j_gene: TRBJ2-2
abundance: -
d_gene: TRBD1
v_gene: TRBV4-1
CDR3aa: CASSRERTGKTGELFF
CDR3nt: TGCGCCAGCAGCCGAGAGAGGACAGGGAAGACCGGGGAGCTGTTTTTT

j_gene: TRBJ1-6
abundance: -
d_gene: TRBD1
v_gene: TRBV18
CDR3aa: CASLPTGGPYNSPLHF
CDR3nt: TGTGCCAGCTTACCGACAGGGGGCCCTTATAATTCACCCCTCCACTTT

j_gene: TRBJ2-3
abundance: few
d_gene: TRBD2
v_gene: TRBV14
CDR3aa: CASSPLSGTTNTDTQYF
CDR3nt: TGTGCCAGCAGCCCCCTTTCCGGGACTACTAACACAGATACGCAGTATTTT

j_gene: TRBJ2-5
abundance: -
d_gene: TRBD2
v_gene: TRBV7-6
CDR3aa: CASSLNGRSGLAGQETQYF
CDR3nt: TGTGCCAGCAGCTTAAATGGGAGGAGTGGACTAGCGGGTCAAGAGACCCAGTACTTC

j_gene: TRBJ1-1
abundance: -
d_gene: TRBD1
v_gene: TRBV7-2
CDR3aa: CASSPWDRLNTEAFF
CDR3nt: TGTGCCAGCAGCCCGTGGGACAGGCTGAACACTGAAGCTTTCTTT

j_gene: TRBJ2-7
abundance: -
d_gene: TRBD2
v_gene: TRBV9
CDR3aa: CASSDTGTSGSYEQYF
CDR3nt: TGTGCCAGCAGCGATACCGGGACTAGCGGTTCCTACGAGCAGTACTTC

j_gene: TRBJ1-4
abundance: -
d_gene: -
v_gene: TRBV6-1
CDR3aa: CASKENEKLFF
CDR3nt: TGTGCCAGCAAGGAGAATGAAAAACTGTTTTTT

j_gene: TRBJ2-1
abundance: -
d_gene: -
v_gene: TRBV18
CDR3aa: CASSPPSGRKQFF
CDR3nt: TGTGCCAGCTCACCACCTTCAGGCCGTAAGCAGTTCTTC

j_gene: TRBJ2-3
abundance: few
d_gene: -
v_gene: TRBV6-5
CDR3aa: CASSPHNSDTQYF
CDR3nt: TGTGCCAGCAGCCCCCACAATTCAGATACGCAGTATTTT

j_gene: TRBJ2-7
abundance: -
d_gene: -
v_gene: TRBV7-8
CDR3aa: CASSSPGFEQYF
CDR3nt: TGTGCCAGCAGCTCGCCCGGTTTCGAGCAGTACTTC